This T cell receptor (beta chain) was recovered during a study of identical twins. Study-level results: Twins' excess sharing was less marked for out-of-frame beta sequences.

The CDR3 consists of 15 residues. The ends lost 4 bases at V and 3 bases at J; junction bases unmatched: 4. Germline CDR1 is SGHTA and CDR2 is FQGNSA. This clonotype has ten or more counts. The antigen is undetermined. From the 5' RACE reads, TCRdb called clonotypes with MiXCR, one entry per CDR3 protein. Of roughly 220,000 distinct CDR3 sequences in the sample, over 5% were seen once. The sample was also reused in another study, on T cells expressing NK-cell markers.

This TCR was sampled from a woman between 18 and 29 years old in good health. This rearrangement joins TRBV7-2 to TRBJ2-7; 12 nucleotides line up with TRBD2. The sample was CD8+ T cells sorted from blood. CDR3 coding DNA: TGTGCCAGCAGCTCACTAGCGGGAGGCCTCTACGAGCAGTACTTC. It encodes CASSSLAGGLYEQYF. The full variable domain, with the rest looked up from reference TRBV7-2 and TRBJ2-7, is GAGVSQSPSNKVTEKGKDVELRCDPISGHTALYWYRQSLGQGLEFLIYFQGNSAPDKSGLPSDRFSAERTGGSVSTLTIQRTQQEDSAVYLCASSSLAGGLYEQYFGPGTRLTVT.